A single T cell receptor beta chain is shown here with its context. As yet, its antigen is unknown. Molecular barcoding with unique molecular identifiers was used for the TCRbeta library. TCRdb fed the PCR reads into MiXCR, producing one record per CDR3 protein. The sample includes 580,000 or so distinct CDR3 sequences, 23% of them seen just once. The record originates from a study of T-cell reconstitution after alpha-beta-depleted transplantation in children. Study results and limitations: Among T cells one year after transplant, newly produced cells accounted for most counts and diversity.

V was shortened by 6 bases and J by 9 bases, with 14 bases between the two germline ends. Germline CDR1 reads SQVTM; CDR2 reads ANQGSEA. The CDR3 has 11 residues. Material: PBMCs, mostly from graft donor cells, obtained 360 days after TCRalphabeta/CD19-depleted stem cell transplant. The chain uses TRBV29-1 and TRBJ1-1; D not certain. The source is a boy under two years old who had a stem cell transplant for acute myeloid leukemia, so the T cells may come from the graft donor. The CDR3 DNA follows: TGCAGCGTGCACGGACGGCCTCAAGCTTTCTTT. This codes for CSVHGRPQAFF.